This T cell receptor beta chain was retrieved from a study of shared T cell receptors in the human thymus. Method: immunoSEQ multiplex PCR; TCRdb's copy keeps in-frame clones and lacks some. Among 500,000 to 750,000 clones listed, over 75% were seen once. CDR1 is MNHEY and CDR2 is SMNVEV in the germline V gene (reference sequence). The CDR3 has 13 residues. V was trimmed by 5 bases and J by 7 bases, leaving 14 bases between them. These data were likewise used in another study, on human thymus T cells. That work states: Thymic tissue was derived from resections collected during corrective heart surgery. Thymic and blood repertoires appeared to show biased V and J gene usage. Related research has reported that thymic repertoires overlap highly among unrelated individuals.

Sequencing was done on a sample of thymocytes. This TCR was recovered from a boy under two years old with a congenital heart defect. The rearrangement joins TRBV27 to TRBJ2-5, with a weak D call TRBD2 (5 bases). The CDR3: CASSPGSEATQYF. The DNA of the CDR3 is TGTGCCAGCAGTCCCGGATCGGAGGCGACCCAGTACTTC.